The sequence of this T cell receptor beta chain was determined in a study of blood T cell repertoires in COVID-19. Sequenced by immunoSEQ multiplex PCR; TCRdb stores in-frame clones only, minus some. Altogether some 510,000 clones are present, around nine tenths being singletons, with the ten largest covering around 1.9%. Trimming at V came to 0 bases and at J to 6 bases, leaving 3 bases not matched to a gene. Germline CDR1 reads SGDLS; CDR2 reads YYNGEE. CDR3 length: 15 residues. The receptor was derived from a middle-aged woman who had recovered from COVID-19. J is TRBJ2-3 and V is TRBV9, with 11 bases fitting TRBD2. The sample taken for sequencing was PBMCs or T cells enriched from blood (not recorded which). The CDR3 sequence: CASSVASGRSDTQYF. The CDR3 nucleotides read TGTGCCAGCAGCGTAGCTAGCGGGAGGTCCGATACGCAGTATTTT.